One and the same sample provided the 22 T cell receptor beta chains below, sequenced in a study of blood T cell repertoires in COVID-19. TCRdb keeps only in-frame clones here, not all; method: immunoSEQ multiplex PCR. The table includes over 200,000 clones, 88% detected once. Sequencing input: PBMCs or T cells enriched from blood (not recorded which). These TCRs come from a young woman who had been exposed to COVID-19.

The chain is built from TRBV29-1 and TRBJ1-1; tentatively, D is TRBD1 (5 bases). Germline CDR1 reads SQVTM; CDR2 reads ANQGSEA. V lost 4 bases and J 2 bases, leaving 8 bases between the germline ends. This CDR3 has 12 residues. The CDR3 region is CSVVGGNTEAFF. The CDR3 DNA reads as TGCAGCGTTGTGGGGGGTAACACTGAAGCTTTCTTT.

The chain joins TRBV5-1 to TRBJ2-1, with a weak D call TRBD2 (6 bases). This CDR3 spans 14 amino acids. CDR1 is SGHRS and CDR2 is YFSETQ in the germline V gene. Trimming took off 2 bases at V and 6 bases at J, with 12 bases between the two ends. CDR3 DNA sequence: TGCGCCAGCAGCTTAAGACTAGGCCCCAATGAGCAGTTCTTC. It yields the protein CASSLRLGPNEQFF. Based on the CDR3 plus reference TRBV5-1 and TRBJ2-1, the full variable domain is KAGVTQTPRYLIKTRGQQVTLSCSPISGHRSVSWYQQTPGQGLQFLFEYFSETQRNKGNFPGRFSGRQFSNSRSEMNVSTLELGDSALYLCASSLRLGPNEQFFGPGTRLTVL.

Of note for this clone: The sample holds other DNA sequences that translate to the same CDR3. The chain employs TRBV6-5 and TRBJ1-5, with 11 bases lining up with TRBD1. The junction had 2 bases not matched to a gene; V was cut back by 6 bases and J by 7 bases. Looked up from germline, CDR1 is MNHEY and CDR2 is SVGAGI. The CDR3 is made up of 13 amino acids. The CDR3 DNA reads TGTGCCAGCAGCCGGACAGGGGGCCAGCCCCAGCATTTT. Its translation: CASSRTGGQPQHF.

J is TRBJ1-4 and V is TRBV18; D remains ambiguous. V was clipped by 6 bases and J by 5 bases, with 16 bases between them. Germline V lookup: CDR1 KGHSH, CDR2 LQKENI. This CDR3 spans 15 amino acids. In nucleotides, the CDR3 is TGTGCCAGCTCGCCTATTCCAGGTTCGAATGAAAAACTGTTTTTT. Translated: CASSPIPGSNEKLFF.

This chain joins TRBV13 and TRBJ2-3; 8 positions match TRBD2. The germline V gene has CDR1 PRHDT and CDR2 FYEKMQ (reference sequence). Germline trimming cut 1 base from V and 2 bases from J; bases unmatched to any gene: 5. CDR3 length: 16 amino acids. CDR3 sequence: CASSLDAGGITDTQYF. In nucleotides, the CDR3 is TGTGCCAGCAGCTTAGATGCGGGAGGAATCACAGATACGCAGTATTTT.

The rearrangement joins TRBV2 to TRBJ2-5; 12 bases align to TRBD2. The V and J ends lost 8 bases and 3 bases, in that order; junction bases with no gene match: 10. CDR3 length: 16 residues. Germline values: CDR1 SNHLY, CDR2 FYNNEI. The CDR3 nucleotides are TGTGCCAGCCAACCGGGACTAGCGGGTTTTGAAGAGACCCAGTACTTC. This gives the protein CASQPGLAGFEETQYF.

The rearrangement links TRBV28 to TRBJ1-5; 9 positions agree with TRBD1. The CDR3 runs to 14 residues. Germline CDR1 MDHEN, CDR2 SYDVKM. The V gene end was trimmed by 4 bases and the J gene end by 5 bases; junction bases not matched to a gene: 3. The CDR3 loop reads CASSYRQGDQPQHF. Written as DNA, the CDR3 is TGTGCCAGCAGTTACCGACAGGGGGATCAGCCCCAGCATTTT.

This clone was counted a single time. The V and J genes are TRBV3-1 (or the pseudogene TRBV3-2) and TRBJ1-4; D is unresolved. Trimming shortened V by 4 bases and J by 3 bases, and 9 bases separated the two germline ends. CDR3 length: 14 residues. Germline lookup yields CDR1 LGHDT and CDR2 YNNKEL (reference sequence). CDR3 DNA sequence: TGTGCCAGCAGCCCCCCGCCGGCTAATGAAAAACTGTTTTTT. Its protein is CASSPPPANEKLFF.

This chain uses TRBV5-1 with TRBJ2-3; 8 bases are shared with TRBD2. The junction had 15 bases not matched to a gene; V was cut back by 3 bases and J by 6 bases. Germline assignment: CDR1 SGHRS and CDR2 YFSETQ. The CDR3 loop spans 17 amino acids. CDR3 coding DNA: TGCGCCAGCAGCTGGCCGGTTACGGGAGGGCTTAAGGATACGCAGTATTTT. This encodes CASSWPVTGGLKDTQYF.

J is TRBJ2-7 and V is TRBV28; D perhaps matches TRBD2 (5 bases). V was cut by 7 bases and J by 7 bases, with 20 bases left in between. CDR3 size: 14 residues. Germline V gene sequence: CDR1 MDHEN, CDR2 SYDVKM. Here the CDR3 DNA reads TGTGCCAGCAACCTCGGAGCACCCCCGGGGGAGCAGTACTTC. Its protein product is CASNLGAPPGEQYF.

Ten or more counts support this clone. The CDR3 coding sequence is TGTGCCAGCAGTTTAGGGACAGGGAATTCACCCCTCCACTTT. It codes for CASSLGTGNSPLHF. This chain uses TRBV28 with TRBJ1-6; 9 bases align to TRBD1. CDR1 is MDHEN and CDR2 is SYDVKM in the germline V gene. J gave up 7 bases and V 2 bases, and 0 bases lay outside the gene matches. This CDR3 is 14 amino acids long. The full variable domain, in which reference TRBV28 and TRBJ1-6 provide the parts outside the CDR3, is DVKVTQSSRYLVKRTGEKVFLECVQDMDHENMFWYRQDPGLGLRLIYFSYDVKMKEKGDIPEGYSVSREKKERFSLILESASTNQTSMYLCASSLGTGNSPLHFGNGTRLTVT.

The chain recombines TRBV18 with TRBJ2-1, with no clear D. V lost 0 bases, J lost 9 bases, and 12 bases lay in between. This CDR3 has 14 residues. CDR1 is KGHSH, CDR2 LQKENI, per germline. The CDR3 loop reads CASSPPGLSGEQFF. DNA for the CDR3: TGTGCCAGCTCACCACCCGGTTTGTCTGGTGAGCAGTTCTTC.

The gene calls are TRBV2 and TRBJ2-1; D might be TRBD2 (7 bases). V lost 3 bases to trimming and J lost 2 bases, with 14 bases between them. CDR1 is SNHLY, CDR2 FYNNEI, per germline. This CDR3 spans 16 amino acids. CDR3 DNA sequence: TGTGCCAGCAGTGACGGGGGCGGGAGACCCTACAATGAGCAGTTCTTC. This translates into CASSDGGGRPYNEQFF.

V usage is TRBV5-6 and J usage is TRBJ2-7; 8 nucleotides match TRBD2. V trimming: 0 bases; J trimming: 4 bases; junction bases outside the gene matches: 6. The CDR3 has 15 amino acids. Germline-derived CDR1 and CDR2 are SGHDT and YYEEEE. The DNA for the CDR3 is TGTGCCAGCAGCTTGGACGGGAGGGCAGGTTACGAGCAGTACTTC. It encodes CASSLDGRAGYEQYF. The full variable domain, completed using reference TRBV5-6 and TRBJ2-7, is DAGVTQSPTHLIKTRGQQVTLRCSPKSGHDTVSWYQQALGQGPQFIFQYYEEEERQRGNFPDRFSGHQFPNYSSELNVNALLLGDSALYLCASSLDGRAGYEQYFGPGTRLTVT.

This chain connects TRBV19 to TRBJ2-4; weak D call: TRBD2 (6 bases). The CDR3 extends over 16 amino acids. V lost 1 base and J 0 bases, leaving 10 bases between the germline ends. Germline V lookup: CDR1 LNHDA, CDR2 SQIVND (reference sequence). The CDR3 loop is CASSIGGTLAKNIQYF. The CDR3 DNA sequence: TGTGCCAGTAGTATAGGTGGGACTCTAGCCAAAAACATTCAGTACTTC.

This clone is a singleton in its sample. The V gene is TRBV3-1 (or the pseudogene TRBV3-2), the J gene TRBJ2-5; possibly TRBD2 for D (6 bases). The germline V and J ends were trimmed by 7 bases and 7 bases, with 16 bases remaining between them. This CDR3 spans 13 amino acids. In germline, CDR1 is LGHDT, CDR2 YNNKEL (reference sequence). The CDR3 region has the DNA TGTGCCAGCACCCACGGTGCCGGGAGGACCCAGTACTTC. Its protein product is CASTHGAGRTQYF.

This chain joins TRBV30 and TRBJ2-7, with 9 bases that match TRBD1. With 8 bases clipped from V and 4 bases from J, the junction kept 12 bases outside the gene matches. Germline assignment: CDR1 GTSNPN and CDR2 SVGIG (reference sequence). The CDR3 totals 14 residues. The CDR3 sequence: CAASFRDRAYEQYF. The CDR3 nucleotides read TGTGCCGCAAGCTTCCGGGACAGGGCTTACGAGCAGTACTTC.

This clone showed up just once. V usage is TRBV5-1 and J usage is TRBJ2-7, with TRBD2 matching over 11 bases. Germline-derived CDR1 and CDR2 are SGHRS and YFSETQ. V dropped 2 bases and J dropped 2; count of bases not matched to a gene: 6. This CDR3 region has 16 residues. DNA of the CDR3: TGCGCCAGCAGCTTTACCGGGACTAGCGGAACCTACGAGCAGTACTTC. Its translation: CASSFTGTSGTYEQYF. Drawing the rest from reference TRBV5-1 and TRBJ2-7, the complete variable domain is KAGVTQTPRYLIKTRGQQVTLSCSPISGHRSVSWYQQTPGQGLQFLFEYFSETQRNKGNFPGRFSGRQFSNSRSEMNVSTLELGDSALYLCASSFTGTSGTYEQYFGPGTRLTVT.

The gene calls are TRBV27 and TRBJ2-7; a possible D gene is TRBD1 (6 bases). Germline CDR1 and CDR2: MNHEY and SMNVEV (reference sequence). The CDR3 contains 14 residues. Trimming took 6 bases from V and 0 from J, leaving 12 bases between them. CDR3 in amino acids: CASSRQVFSYEQYF. The CDR3 DNA reads as TGTGCCAGCAGCCGACAGGTCTTCTCCTACGAGCAGTACTTC.

This rearrangement joins TRBV3-1 (or the pseudogene TRBV3-2) to TRBJ2-1; 7 bases are a match to TRBD2. Germline V CDR1 and CDR2: LGHDT, YNNKEL (reference sequence). The CDR3 runs to 15 residues. Trimming cost V 5 bases and J 3 bases; bases outside gene matches: 7. CDR3 sequence reads: CASSTRDYLYNEQFF. The CDR3 DNA follows: TGTGCCAGCAGCACCCGGGACTACCTCTACAATGAGCAGTTCTTC.

The chain has TRBV21-1 and TRBJ1-3; the table's D call TRBD1 went unverified against the DNA. TRBV21-1 is deemed a pseudogene. The CDR3 runs to 13 residues. CDR3 loop: CASNRGPGNTIYF. The CDR3 region has the DNA TGTGCCAGCAACAGGGGGCCTGGAAACACCATATATTTT.

The CDR3 DNA sequence: TGTGCCAGCAGAGGACTAGCGGGTGTAGAGCAGTACTTC. This encodes CASRGLAGVEQYF. The chain has TRBV6-5 and TRBJ2-7; the match to TRBD2 covers 11 bases. The CDR3 loop spans 13 amino acids. V lost 6 bases, J lost 7 bases, and 5 bases stayed unmatched. The germline V gene encodes CDR1 MNHEY and CDR2 SVGAGI.